This T cell receptor (beta chain) was recovered during a study of blood T cell repertoires in COVID-19. This CDR3 has 17 amino acids. CDR1 and CDR2 from the germline V gene are MDHEN and SYDVKM. V was pared by 4 bases and J by 5 bases, with 23 bases between. Methods used by the authors: Amplification from reference gene primers served as the basis for estimated nucleated cell counts. The assay was immunoSEQ multiplex PCR, and TCRdb's table has in-frame clones only and misses some. That table gives V, J and clone size, and the DNA gave D and trimming. The data show about 73,000 clones, roughly 83% seen once.

The receptor was derived from an older man with active or convalescent COVID-19. The rearrangement uses TRBV28 and TRBJ2-5, with D maybe TRBD1 (5 bases). Sequenced material: peripheral blood. The CDR3 nucleotides read TGTGCCAGCAGTTCCCAGGGCTGGACGCAGGCAGGCGAGACCCAGTACTTC. Its translation: CASSSQGWTQAGETQYF.